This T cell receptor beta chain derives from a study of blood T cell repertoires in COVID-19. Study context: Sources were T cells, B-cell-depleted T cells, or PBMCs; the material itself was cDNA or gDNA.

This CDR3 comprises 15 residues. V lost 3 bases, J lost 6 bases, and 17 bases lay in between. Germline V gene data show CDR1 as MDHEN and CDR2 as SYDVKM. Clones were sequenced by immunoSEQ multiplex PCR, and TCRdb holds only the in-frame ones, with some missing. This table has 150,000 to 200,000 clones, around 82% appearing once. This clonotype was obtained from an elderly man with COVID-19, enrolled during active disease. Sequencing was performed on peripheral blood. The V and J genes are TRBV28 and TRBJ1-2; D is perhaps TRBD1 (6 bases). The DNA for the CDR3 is TGTGCCAGCAGTTTTCCCCGCGCCGGGGACAATGGCTACACCTTC. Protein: CASSFPRAGDNGYTF.